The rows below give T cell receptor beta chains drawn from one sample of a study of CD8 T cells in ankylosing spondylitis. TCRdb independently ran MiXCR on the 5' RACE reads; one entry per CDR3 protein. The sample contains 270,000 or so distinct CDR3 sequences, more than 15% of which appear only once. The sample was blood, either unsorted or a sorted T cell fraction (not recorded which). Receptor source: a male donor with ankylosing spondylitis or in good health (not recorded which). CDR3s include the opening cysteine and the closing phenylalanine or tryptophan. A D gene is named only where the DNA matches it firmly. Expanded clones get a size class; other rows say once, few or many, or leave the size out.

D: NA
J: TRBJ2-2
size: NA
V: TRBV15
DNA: TGTGCCACCAGCAGTGGGTCAGCCCTGAACACCGGGGAGCTGTTTTTT
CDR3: CATSSGSALNTGELFF

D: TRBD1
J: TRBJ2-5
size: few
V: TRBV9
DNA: TGTGCCAGCAGCGTAGGGACAGGGATACAAGAGACCCAGTACTTC
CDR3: CASSVGTGIQETQYF

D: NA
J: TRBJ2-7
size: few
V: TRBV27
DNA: TGTGCCAGCAGAAACTCGGCCTACGAGCAGTACTTC
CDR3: CASRNSAYEQYF

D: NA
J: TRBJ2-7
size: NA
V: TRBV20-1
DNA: TGCAGTGCTAGAGATAGGGCAGGGAACTCCTACGAGCAGTACTTC
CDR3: CSARDRAGNSYEQYF

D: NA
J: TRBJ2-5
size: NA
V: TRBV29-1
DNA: TGCAGCGCCGAAGAGGGCGAGACCCAGTACTTC
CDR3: CSAEEGETQYF

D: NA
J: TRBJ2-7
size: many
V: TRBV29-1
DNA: TGCAGCGTTGAAGGGGGCCGAACCTACGAGCAGTACTTC
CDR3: CSVEGGRTYEQYF

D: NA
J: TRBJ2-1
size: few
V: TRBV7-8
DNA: TGTGCCAGCAGCTTTAGCCCTTTGGAGGGGAGCTCCTACAATGAGCAGTTCTTC
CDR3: CASSFSPLEGSSYNEQFF

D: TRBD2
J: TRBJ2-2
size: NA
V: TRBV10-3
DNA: TGTGCCATCAGTGAAGGACTAGCGGGAGGGGCGGTGACAGGGGAGCTGTTTTTT
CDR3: CAISEGLAGGAVTGELFF

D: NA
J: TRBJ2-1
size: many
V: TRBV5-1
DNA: TGCGCCAGCAGCCAACAACAGGGTCCACGGAATGAGCAGTTCTTC
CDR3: CASSQQQGPRNEQFF

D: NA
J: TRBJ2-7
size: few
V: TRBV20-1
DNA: TGCAGTGCTAGAGATTCCTACGAGCAGTACTTC
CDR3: CSARDSYEQYF

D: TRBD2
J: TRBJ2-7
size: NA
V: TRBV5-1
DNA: TGCGCCAGCAGCTTGGACAGGACTAGCGGTACCTACGAGCAGTACTTC
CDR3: CASSLDRTSGTYEQYF

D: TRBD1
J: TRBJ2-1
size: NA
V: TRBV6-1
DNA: TGTGCCAGCAGACCGGGACAGGGGAATTTCAATGAGCAGTTCTTC
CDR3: CASRPGQGNFNEQFF

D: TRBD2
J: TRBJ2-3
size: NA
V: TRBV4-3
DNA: TGCGCCAGCAGCCAAGAAGGAGGGCGGGGAGGGGCAGATACGCAGTATTTT
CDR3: CASSQEGGRGGADTQYF

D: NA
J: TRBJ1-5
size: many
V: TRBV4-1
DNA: TGCGCCAGCAGCCAAGAACGTAGCAATCAGCCCCAGCATTTT
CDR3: CASSQERSNQPQHF

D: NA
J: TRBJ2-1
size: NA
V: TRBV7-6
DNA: TGTGCCAGCAGCTCGGACCTTGGCTACGAGCAGTTCTTC
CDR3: CASSSDLGYEQFF

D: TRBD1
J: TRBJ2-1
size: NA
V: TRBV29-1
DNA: TGCAGCGTTGGGGACAGTGACCCCACCTACAATGAGCAGTTCTTC
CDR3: CSVGDSDPTYNEQFF

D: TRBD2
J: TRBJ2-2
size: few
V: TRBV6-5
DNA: TGTGCCAGCAGTTACTCGAGACTAGCAGCCCCCGGGGAGCTGTTTTTT
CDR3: CASSYSRLAAPGELFF

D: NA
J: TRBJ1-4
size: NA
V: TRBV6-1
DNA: TGTGCCAGCACCCCCGGGGTAAATGAAAAACTGTTTTTT
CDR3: CASTPGVNEKLFF

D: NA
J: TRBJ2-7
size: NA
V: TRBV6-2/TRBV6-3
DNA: TGTGCCAGCAGTTACGAGACGGGGGTGAACTCCTACGAGCAGTACTTC
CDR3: CASSYETGVNSYEQYF

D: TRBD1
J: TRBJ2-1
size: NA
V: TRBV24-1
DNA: TGTGCCACCAGTGATTGGACAGGGGAGGCCCAGTTCTTC
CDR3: CATSDWTGEAQFF

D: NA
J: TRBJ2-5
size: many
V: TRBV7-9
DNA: TGTGCCAGCAGCCCCCCCAGGGCGGCAGAGCAAGAGACCCAGTACTTC
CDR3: CASSPPRAAEQETQYF

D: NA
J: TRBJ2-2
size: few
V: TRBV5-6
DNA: TGTGCCAGCAGCGGTGGTGGGGGCGCGGGGGAGCTGTTTTTT
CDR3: CASSGGGGAGELFF

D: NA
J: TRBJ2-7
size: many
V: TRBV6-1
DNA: TGTGCCAGCAGACTCACGGAAAGCTCCTACGAGCAGTACTTC
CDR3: CASRLTESSYEQYF

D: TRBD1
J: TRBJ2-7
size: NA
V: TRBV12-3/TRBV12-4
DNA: TGTGCCAGCAGTTCGGAGACAGGGGGCGGCGGGATGGGAACCTACGAGCAGTACTTC
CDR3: CASSSETGGGGMGTYEQYF

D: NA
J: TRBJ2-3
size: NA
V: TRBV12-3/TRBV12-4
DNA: TGTGCCAGCAGGACCCACATTGGGGGAGGAGGGCCAGATACGCAGTATTTT
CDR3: CASRTHIGGGGPDTQYF

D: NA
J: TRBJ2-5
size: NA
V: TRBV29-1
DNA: TGCAGCGTTGTTGGAGAGACCCAGTACTTC
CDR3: CSVVGETQYF

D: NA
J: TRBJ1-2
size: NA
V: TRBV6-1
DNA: TGTGCCAGCAGTATAGCTACCAACTATGGCTACACCTTC
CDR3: CASSIATNYGYTF

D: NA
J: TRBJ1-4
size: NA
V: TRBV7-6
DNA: TGTGCCAGCAGCTACCAGGGGTTTAATGAAAAACTGTTTTTT
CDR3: CASSYQGFNEKLFF

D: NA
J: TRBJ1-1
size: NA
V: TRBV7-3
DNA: TGTGCCAGCAGCTTAGAGGGCGGATCTGAAGCTTTCTTT
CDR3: CASSLEGGSEAFF

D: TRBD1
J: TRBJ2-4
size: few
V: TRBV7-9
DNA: TGTGCCAGCAGCCCATGGGGTGGACAGGGGAACATTCAGTACTTC
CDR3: CASSPWGGQGNIQYF

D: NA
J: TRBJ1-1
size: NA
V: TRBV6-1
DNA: TGTGCCAGCAGGGGACAAGGGACACTTGAAGCTTTCTTT
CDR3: CASRGQGTLEAFF

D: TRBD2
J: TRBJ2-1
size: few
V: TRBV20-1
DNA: TGCAGTGCTAGAGATCCGGGACTAGCGGGATTCCTGGCAGAGAATGAGCAGTTCTTC
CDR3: CSARDPGLAGFLAENEQFF

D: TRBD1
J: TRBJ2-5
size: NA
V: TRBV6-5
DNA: TGTGCCAGCAGTTACTTCGTAGGGGGCGCGGGAGAGACCCAGTACTTC
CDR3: CASSYFVGGAGETQYF

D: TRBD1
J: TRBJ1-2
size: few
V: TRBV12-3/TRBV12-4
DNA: TGTGCCAGCAGTTCGACCCGGACAGGGAAAGCTAACTATGGCTACACCTTC
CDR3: CASSSTRTGKANYGYTF

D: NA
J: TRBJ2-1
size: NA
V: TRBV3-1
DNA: TGTGCCAGCAGCCCCATGGGCCCAGGGGATATACAGTTCTTC
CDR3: CASSPMGPGDIQFF

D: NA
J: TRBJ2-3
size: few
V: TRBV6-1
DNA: TGTGCCAGCAGTGAAGATCGGACCGACCCAGATACGCAGTATTTT
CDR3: CASSEDRTDPDTQYF

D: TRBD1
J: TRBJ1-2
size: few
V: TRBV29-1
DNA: TGCAGCGTTGACGGACAGGGCCCAGAGGCTAACTATGGCTACACCTTC
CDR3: CSVDGQGPEANYGYTF

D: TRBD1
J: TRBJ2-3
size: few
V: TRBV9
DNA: TGTGCCAGCAGCGTAGCTGGGACAGGGGGTGTACAAGATACGCAGTATTTT
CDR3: CASSVAGTGGVQDTQYF

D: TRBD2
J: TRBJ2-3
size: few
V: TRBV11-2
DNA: TGTGCCAGCAGCATGCCAGGCCGCACTAGCGGGATCCCCTTCACAGATACGCAGTATTTT
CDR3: CASSMPGRTSGIPFTDTQYF

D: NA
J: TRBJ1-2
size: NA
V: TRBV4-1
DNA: TGCGCCAGCAGCCAATTTAGGGGAGACTATGGCTACACCTTC
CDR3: CASSQFRGDYGYTF

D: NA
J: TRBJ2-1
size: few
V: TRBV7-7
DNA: TGTGCTAGCAGTGACGGAAACGAGAATGAGCAGTTCTTC
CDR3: CASSDGNENEQFF